This T cell receptor (beta chain) emerged from a study of blood T cell repertoires in COVID-19 (dated by TCRdb to 2020 to 2022). Context from the whole study: Samples covering the acute and convalescent phases of COVID-19 were provided by collaborators in the United States, Italy and Spain. The material from the prospective study consisted of cDNA or gDNA derived from T cells, B-cell-depleted T cells, or PBMCs. Subjects who had been exposed to COVID-19, were actively infected with it, or had recovered from it provided the deeply sampled blood TCRbeta repertoires that made up the dataset. The repertoires were released in a freely available public database meant as a resource for research on the immune response to SARS-CoV-2. The samples were drawn from two sources: the first 160 participants of the ongoing ImmuneRACE study, and 950 to 1,500 subjects contributed by 6 global collaborators. Sample metadata almost always included a de-identified subject ID, COVID-19 status, age in years and sex. Where available, HLA class I and class II types were obtained from metadata supplied by the sample provider rather than from assay-based typing. Results and caveats for the whole study, not just this receptor: The quantity of clinical and demographic metadata differed by source and by participant and was supplied without curation.

Notes on this clone: This receptor's antigen is unknown. The record has no base qualities; no much larger clone is one base away.

As encoded in the germline V gene, CDR1 is SGHTA while CDR2 is FQGNSA. Trimming leaves V shorter by 5 bases and J shorter by 7 bases, with the junction holding 5 bases beyond the gene matches. The CDR3 runs 14 residues from the cysteine to the phenylalanine. The kept DNA is CDR3 alone, 42 bases in frame from the first base. Participants in the prospective study were aged roughly 18 to 95 years, lived in under 30 United States geographic areas, and enrolled through a virtual design. In the prospective study, participants were assigned to cohorts based on the clinical history participants reported in a screening survey and a study questionnaire. Recovered participants in ImmuneRACE Cohort 3 were defined by two consecutive negative NP/OP PCR tests, clearance by a healthcare professional, or resolution of symptoms. In the prospective study, whole blood, serum and a nasopharyngeal or oropharyngeal swab were collected from each participant by mobile phlebotomists. Prospective study participants could optionally give additional blood draws and questionnaires over a roughly 2-month period. Before DNA extraction, blood samples from the prospective study were shipped at room temperature or frozen.

The immunoSEQ Assay, a bias-controlled multiplex PCR, was used to amplify TCRbeta CDR3 regions from genomic DNA. Per the original workflow: Within the assay, amplification of reference gene primers was used to estimate how many nucleated cells each sample contained. To quantify the absolute abundance of each unique TCRbeta CDR3 rearrangement, sequence reads were collapsed and filtered. For each sample, productive Simpson clonality was calculated as the square root of Simpson's diversity index over productive rearrangements. TCRdb provides this immuneACCESS table in a form limited to in-frame rearrangements. Some clones are lacking; in checked studies, under half of them reflect an unresolved V gene, and why the rest are absent is not known. D and trimming come from the DNA, and the V and J calls and clone size come from that table. Across this sample there are about 270,000 clones, with under 90% seen only once. 15% to 17% of the sample is in the top ten clones.

The sequence came from a young man who had recovered from COVID-19. The receptor chain draws on TRBV7-2 and TRBJ1-4; 9 bases in the junction line up with TRBD1. The sample comprised PBMCs or T cells enriched from blood (not recorded which). The CDR3 region: CASSEQGASEKLFF. The sequence in DNA is TGTGCCAGCAGCGAACAGGGGGCGAGTGAAAAACTGTTTTTT.